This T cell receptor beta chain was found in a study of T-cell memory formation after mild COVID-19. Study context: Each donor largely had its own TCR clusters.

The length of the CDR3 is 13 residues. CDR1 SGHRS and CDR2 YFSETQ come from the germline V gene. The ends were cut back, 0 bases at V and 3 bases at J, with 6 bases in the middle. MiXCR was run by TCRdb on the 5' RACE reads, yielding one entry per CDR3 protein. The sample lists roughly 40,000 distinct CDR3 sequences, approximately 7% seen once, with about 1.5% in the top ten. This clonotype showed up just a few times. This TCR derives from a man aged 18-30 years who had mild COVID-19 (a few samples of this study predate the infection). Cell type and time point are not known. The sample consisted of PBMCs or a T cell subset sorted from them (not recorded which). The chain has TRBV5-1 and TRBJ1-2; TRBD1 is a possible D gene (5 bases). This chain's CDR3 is CASSLGGDYGYTF. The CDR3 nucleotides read TGCGCCAGCAGCTTGGGGGGGGACTATGGCTACACCTTC.